This T cell receptor beta chain was retrieved from a study of T cell responses to AZD1222 COVID-19 vaccine. Broader study findings: It should be noted that donors were predominantly white British and more often female, and clonal diversity was possibly underestimated. The study sampled repertoires only after the peak T cell response. At baseline, seropositivity was found in only a handful of AZD1222 recipients.

Profiled with immunoSEQ multiplex PCR; TCRdb holds only in-frame clones, not every one. The table lists 55,000 to 90,000 clones, 75% to 85% of them singletons. Concerning this clone itself: Antigen: not known.

Trimming shortened V by 6 bases and J by 2 bases, and 18 bases separated the two germline ends. The germline CDR1 and CDR2 sequences are SGHDT and YYEEEE. The CDR3 runs to 16 residues. The material sequenced was peripheral blood, taken on day 0 of AZD1222 vaccination. The chain couples TRBV5-6 to TRBJ2-1, with a weak D call TRBD2 (7 bases). This clonotype was obtained from an adult in good health. The CDR3 protein is CASTAGQRGPYNEQFF. CDR3 bases: TGTGCCAGCACCGCCGGACAGCGGGGACCCTACAATGAGCAGTTCTTC.